This TCR beta chain was captured by sequencing in a study of CD8 T cells in ankylosing spondylitis. Study-wide results and limits: Clones linked to the disease showed a CD8+ phenotype. They occurred at relatively low frequencies in peripheral blood.

This clonotype has more than one count but fewer than ten. The antigen is undetermined. The CDR3 has 15 residues. From germline, CDR1 is DFQATT and CDR2 SNEGSKA (reference sequence). The J segment lost 10 bases and the V segment lost 0 bases, leaving 11 bases of the junction unmatched. TCRdb re-derived calls from the 5' RACE reads in MiXCR, one entry per CDR3 protein. The table includes approximately 340,000 distinct CDR3 sequences, under 15% detected once. The V gene is TRBV20-1, the J gene TRBJ2-1; 8 positions match TRBD2. Sequencing used blood, either unsorted or a sorted T cell fraction (not recorded which). The TCR comes from a male donor with ankylosing spondylitis or in good health (not recorded which). In DNA form, the CDR3 reads TGCAGTGCTAGAGATCCGAGCGGGGGTTCCAACGAGCAGTTCTTC. Translating it yields CSARDPSGGSNEQFF.